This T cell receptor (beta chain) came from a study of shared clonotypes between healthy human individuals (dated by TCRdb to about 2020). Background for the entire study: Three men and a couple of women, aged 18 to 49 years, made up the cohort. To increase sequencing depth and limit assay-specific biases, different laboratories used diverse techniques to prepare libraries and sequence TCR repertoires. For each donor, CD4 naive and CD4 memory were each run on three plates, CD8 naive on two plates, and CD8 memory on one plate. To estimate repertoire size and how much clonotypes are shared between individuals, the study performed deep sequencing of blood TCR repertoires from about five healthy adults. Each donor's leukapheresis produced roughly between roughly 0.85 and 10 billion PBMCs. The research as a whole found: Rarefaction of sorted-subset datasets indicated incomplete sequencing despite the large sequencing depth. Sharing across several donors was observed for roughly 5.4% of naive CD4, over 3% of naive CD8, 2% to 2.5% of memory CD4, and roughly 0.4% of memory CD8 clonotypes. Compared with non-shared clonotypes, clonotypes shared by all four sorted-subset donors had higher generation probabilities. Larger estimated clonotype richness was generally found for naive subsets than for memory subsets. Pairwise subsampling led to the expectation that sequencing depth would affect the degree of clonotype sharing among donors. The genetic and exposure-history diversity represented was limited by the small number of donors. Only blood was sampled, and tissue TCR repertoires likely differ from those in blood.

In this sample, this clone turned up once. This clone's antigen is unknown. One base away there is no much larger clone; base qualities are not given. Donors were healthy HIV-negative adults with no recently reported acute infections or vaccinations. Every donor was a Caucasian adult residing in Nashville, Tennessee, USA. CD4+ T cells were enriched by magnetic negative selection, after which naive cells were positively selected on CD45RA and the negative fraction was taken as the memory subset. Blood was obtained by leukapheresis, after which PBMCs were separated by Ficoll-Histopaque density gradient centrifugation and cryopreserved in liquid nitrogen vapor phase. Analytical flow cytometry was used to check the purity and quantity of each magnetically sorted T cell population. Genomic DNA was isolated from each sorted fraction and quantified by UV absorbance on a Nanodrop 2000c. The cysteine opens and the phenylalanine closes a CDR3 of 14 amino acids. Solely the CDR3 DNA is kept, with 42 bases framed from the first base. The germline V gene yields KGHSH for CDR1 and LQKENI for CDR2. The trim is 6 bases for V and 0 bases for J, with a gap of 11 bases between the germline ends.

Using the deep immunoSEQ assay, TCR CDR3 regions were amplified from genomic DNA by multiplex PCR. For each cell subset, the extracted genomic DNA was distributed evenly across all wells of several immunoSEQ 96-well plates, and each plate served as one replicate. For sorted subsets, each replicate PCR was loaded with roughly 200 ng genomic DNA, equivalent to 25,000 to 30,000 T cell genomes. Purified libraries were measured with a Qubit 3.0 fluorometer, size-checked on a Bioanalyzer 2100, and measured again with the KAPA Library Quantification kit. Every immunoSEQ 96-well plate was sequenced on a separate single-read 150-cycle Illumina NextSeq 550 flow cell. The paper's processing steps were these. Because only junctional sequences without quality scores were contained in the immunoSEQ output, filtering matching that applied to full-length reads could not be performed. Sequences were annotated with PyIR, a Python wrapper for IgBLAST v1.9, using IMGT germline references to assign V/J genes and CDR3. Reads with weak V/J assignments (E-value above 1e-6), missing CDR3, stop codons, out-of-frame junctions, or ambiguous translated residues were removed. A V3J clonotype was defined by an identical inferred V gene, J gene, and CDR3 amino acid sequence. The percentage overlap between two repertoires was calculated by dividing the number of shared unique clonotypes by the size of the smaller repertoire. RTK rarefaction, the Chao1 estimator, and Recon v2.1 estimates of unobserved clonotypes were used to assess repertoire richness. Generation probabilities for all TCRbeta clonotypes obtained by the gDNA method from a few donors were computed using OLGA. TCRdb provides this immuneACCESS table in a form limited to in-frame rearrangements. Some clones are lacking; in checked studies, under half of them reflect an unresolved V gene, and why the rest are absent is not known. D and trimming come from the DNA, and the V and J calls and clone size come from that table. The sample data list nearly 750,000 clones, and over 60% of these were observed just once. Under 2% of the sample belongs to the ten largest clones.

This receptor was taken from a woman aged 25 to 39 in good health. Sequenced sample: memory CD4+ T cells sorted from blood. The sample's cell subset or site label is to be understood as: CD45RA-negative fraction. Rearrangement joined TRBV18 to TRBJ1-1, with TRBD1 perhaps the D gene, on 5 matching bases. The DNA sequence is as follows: TGTGCCAGCTCTCAAGGGGTCATGAACACTGAAGCTTTCTTT. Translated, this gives CASSQGVMNTEAFF.